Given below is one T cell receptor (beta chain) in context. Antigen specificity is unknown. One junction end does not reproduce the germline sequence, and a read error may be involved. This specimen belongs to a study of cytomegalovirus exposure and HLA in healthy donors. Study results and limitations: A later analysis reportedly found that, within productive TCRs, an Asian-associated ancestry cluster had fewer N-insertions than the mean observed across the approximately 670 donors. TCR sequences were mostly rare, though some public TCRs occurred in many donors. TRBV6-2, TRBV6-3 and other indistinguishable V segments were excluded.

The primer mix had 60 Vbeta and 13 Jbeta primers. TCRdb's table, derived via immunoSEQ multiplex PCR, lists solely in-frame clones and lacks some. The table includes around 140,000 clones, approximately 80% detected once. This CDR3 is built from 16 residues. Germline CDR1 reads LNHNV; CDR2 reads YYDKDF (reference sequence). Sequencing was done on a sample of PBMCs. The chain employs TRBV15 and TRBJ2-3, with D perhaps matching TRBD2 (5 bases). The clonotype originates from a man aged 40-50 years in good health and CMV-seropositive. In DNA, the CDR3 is TGTGCCGCCAGACCGGGAAAATCCGACTTCACAGATACGCAGTATTTT. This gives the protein CAARPGKSDFTDTQYF.